The clone carrying this T cell receptor (beta chain) appeared once. TCRdb keeps only in-frame clones here, not all; method: immunoSEQ multiplex PCR. The table lists 60,000 to 65,000 clones, over 80% of them singletons. The data are from a study of T cell changes during pregnancy in multiple sclerosis. The CDR3 is 12 amino acids. Germline lookup yields CDR1 KGHSH and CDR2 LQKENI. Trimming cost V 5 bases and J 3 bases, with 8 bases left between them. This TCR came from a female donor in good health, enrolled as a control in a pregnancy study. This material consisted of peripheral blood, taken in the second trimester of pregnancy. The chain employs TRBV18 and TRBJ2-7; tentative D call: TRBD1 (5 bases). The CDR3 spells CASSKDSYEQYF. The CDR3 DNA sequence: TGTGCCAGCTCAAAAGACAGCTACGAGCAGTACTTC.